This TCR beta chain was sequenced in a study of OX40 agonist ivuxolimab in advanced cancers. As concerns this clone: The antigen remains undetermined.

Whole-study findings and limits: The 0.1-3.0 mg/kg partial responders had among the lowest clonal expansion.

CDR1 and CDR2 (germline): MNHNS, SASEGT. Trimming left V 7 bases short and J 1 base short, with 10 bases between. This CDR3 is built from 14 residues. Sequenced by immunoSEQ multiplex PCR; TCRdb stores in-frame clones only, minus some. The sample includes about 77,000 clones, 80% to 90% of them seen just once. This chain uses TRBV6-1 with TRBJ2-2, with D maybe TRBD2 (6 bases). The sequence was collected from an adult with an advanced solid tumor such as melanoma, head and neck, liver or kidney cancer. This specimen consisted of CD4+ or CD8+ T cells sorted from blood, obtained in a trial of the OX40 agonist ivuxolimab. The CDR3 region is CASISGGNTGELFF. The CDR3, as DNA: TGTGCCAGCATTTCCGGGGGGAACACCGGGGAGCTGTTTTTT.